This T cell receptor beta chain was identified in a study of identical twins. General study points: In monozygotic twins, models underestimated the sharing of out-of-frame TCR alpha. Zero-insertion analyses were open to partial confounding by invariant MAIT and iNKT cells.

A universal primer binding site was introduced by template switching. The final cDNA contained unique molecular identifiers. Each CDR3 protein gets one entry after TCRdb re-called the 5' RACE reads with MiXCR. The profile shows about 700,000 distinct CDR3 sequences, around 5.7% of them singletons. The table lists this clonotype with many counts. Its target is unknown. The CDR3 runs to 14 residues. V was pared by 2 bases and J by 5 bases, with 10 bases between. The germline V gene encodes CDR1 SGHTA and CDR2 FQGTGA. This TCR derives from a man younger than 35 in good health. The sequenced sample was naive T cells sorted from blood. V is TRBV7-3 and J is TRBJ2-1; D might be TRBD1 or TRBD2, each matching 5 bases. CDR3 sequence: CASSLGVGDNEQFF. The CDR3 DNA reads as TGTGCCAGCAGCTTAGGTGTGGGGGACAATGAGCAGTTCTTC.